This T cell receptor (beta chain) was captured in a study of blood T cells in healthy people across ages. The authors ran a second PCR of about 6 to 11 cycles using a sample-barcoded 5' primer and a J-beta primer mix. In TCRdb, the 5' RACE reads were re-called with MiXCR into one record per CDR3 protein. The table includes under 800,000 distinct CDR3 sequences, about 21% detected once. Germline V gives CDR1 MNHEY, CDR2 SMNVEV (reference sequence). J lost 0 bases, V lost 0 bases, and 4 bases had no gene match. The CDR3 consists of 17 residues. This clonotype was seen at least ten times. This TCR came from a man aged 65-85 years in good health. This chain joins TRBV27 and TRBJ1-5; 8 bases are shared with TRBD1. Specimen: blood. The CDR3 DNA reads as TGTGCCAGCAGTTTATCCGGGACAGGTTATAGCAATCAGCCCCAGCATTTT. It encodes CASSLSGTGYSNQPQHF.